These T cell receptor beta chains were read from a single sample in a study. TCRdb recomputed calls from the RT-PCR reads with MiXCR, one row per CDR3 protein. Of about 700,000 distinct CDR3 sequences listed, more than 13% were seen once; the top ten hold 3.6%. The sample taken for sequencing was memory CD4+ T cells from blood. The receptors shown here come from a female donor in good health, serving as a healthy control. The CDR3 runs from the conserved cysteine through the conserved F or W. A D gene is named only where the DNA matches it firmly. Expanded clones are given a class, and other clones once, few, many or no size at all.

.	TRBJ2-1	TRBV7-2	many	CASGSYNEQFF	TGTGCCAGCGGTTCTTACAATGAGCAGTTCTTC
TRBD2	TRBJ2-2	TRBV3-1	.	CASSVQAGSGELFF	TGTGCCAGCAGCGTGCAAGCGGGATCCGGGGAGCTGTTTTTT
TRBD1	TRBJ2-3	TRBV5-1	.	CASSIGTDKQYF	TGCGCCAGCAGCATCGGGACAGATAAGCAGTATTTT
TRBD1	TRBJ2-6	TRBV7-6	few	CASSLGQAPAGANVLTF	TGTGCCAGCAGCCTAGGACAGGCCCCGGCTGGGGCCAACGTCCTGACTTTC
.	TRBJ2-2	TRBV5-1	few	CASSWGVGAGELFF	TGCGCCAGCAGCTGGGGGGTCGGGGCCGGGGAGCTGTTTTTT
.	TRBJ2-2	TRBV4-1	few	CASSQGGRIANTGELFF	TGCGCCAGCAGCCAAGGAGGTCGGATAGCGAACACCGGGGAGCTGTTTTTT
.	TRBJ2-1	TRBV7-3	few	CASSSKTASSYNEQFF	TGTGCCAGCAGCTCAAAAACAGCCAGCTCCTACAATGAGCAGTTCTTC
.	TRBJ1-2	TRBV6-2/TRBV6-3	many	CASSSPGTFYGYTF	TGTGCCAGCAGTTCCCCCGGGACATTCTATGGCTACACCTTC
.	TRBJ2-1	TRBV29-1	many	CSVRKGGNEQFF	TGCAGCGTGAGAAAGGGAGGCAATGAGCAGTTCTTC
TRBD1	TRBJ1-1	TRBV4-3	few	CASSLGTGRKNTEAFF	TGCGCCAGCAGCCTCGGGACAGGGAGGAAGAACACTGAAGCTTTCTTT
.	TRBJ2-1	TRBV20-1	.	CSALQGAISYNEQFF	TGCAGTGCCCTGCAGGGAGCGATCTCCTACAATGAGCAGTTCTTC
.	TRBJ1-1	TRBV3-1	many	CASSQESWKNTEAFF	TGTGCCAGCAGCCAAGAATCGTGGAAGAACACTGAAGCTTTCTTT
.	TRBJ2-6	TRBV12-3/TRBV12-4	few	CASSFLWGRAASGANVLTF	TGTGCCAGCAGTTTCCTTTGGGGACGGGCCGCCTCTGGGGCCAACGTCCTGACTTTC
.	TRBJ2-1	TRBV9	few	CASSVGEASSYNEQFF	TGTGCCAGCAGCGTAGGGGAGGCGAGCTCCTACAATGAGCAGTTCTTC
.	TRBJ2-1	TRBV28	.	CASSLPSPRRREPHEQFF	TGTGCCAGCAGTTTGCCCTCCCCGCGACGACGGGAGCCCCATGAGCAGTTCTTC
TRBD1	TRBJ2-1	TRBV24-1	.	CATRSTGGNNEQFF	TGTGCCACCAGGAGCACAGGGGGGAACAATGAGCAGTTCTTC
TRBD2	TRBJ2-2	TRBV7-8	.	CASSSGLAGGGGLFF	TGTGCCAGCAGCTCGGGACTAGCGGGAGGAGGTGGGCTGTTTTTT
TRBD2	TRBJ2-1	TRBV3-1	.	CASSQHSGRTHNEQFF	TGTGCCAGCAGCCAACATAGCGGGAGGACCCACAATGAGCAGTTCTTC
.	TRBJ2-4	TRBV15	many	CATSGGDITKNIQYF	TGTGCCACCAGCGGTGGGGATATCACCAAAAACATTCAGTACTTC
.	TRBJ1-3	TRBV4-3	many	CASSREGVGNTIYF	TGCGCCAGCAGCCGCGAGGGAGTTGGAAACACCATATATTTT
TRBD2	TRBJ2-1	TRBV27	.	CASSTIRPDYGGRANEQFF	TGTGCCAGCAGTACTATCAGGCCAGACTATGGCGGGAGGGCCAATGAGCAGTTCTTC
.	TRBJ2-2	TRBV7-2	.	CASSPAGPTNTGELFF	TGTGCCAGCAGCCCAGCTGGACCAACGAACACCGGGGAGCTGTTTTTT
.	TRBJ1-1	TRBV9	many	CASSVEVGRLSEAFF	TGTGCCAGCAGCGTAGAGGTGGGCCGACTCTCTGAAGCTTTCTTT
.	TRBJ2-3	TRBV28	.	CASSLGRFTDTQYF	TGTGCCAGCAGTTTAGGGCGATTCACAGATACGCAGTATTTT
.	TRBJ1-3	TRBV20-1	.	CSARLGATFSGNTIYF	TGCAGTGCTAGGTTAGGTGCCACCTTCTCTGGAAACACCATATATTTT
.	TRBJ2-5	TRBV2	many	CASISWGETQYF	TGTGCCAGCATTAGCTGGGGGGAGACCCAGTACTTC
TRBD2	TRBJ2-1	TRBV20-1	.	CSAITTSGIHSSYNEQFF	TGCAGTGCTATAACGACTAGCGGGATCCATAGCTCCTACAATGAGCAGTTCTTC
TRBD1	TRBJ1-5	TRBV28	.	CASNKDRFNQPQHF	TGTGCCAGCAACAAGGACAGGTTCAATCAGCCCCAGCATTTT
.	TRBJ2-1	TRBV5-1	.	CASSPEKLSYNEQFF	TGCGCCAGCAGCCCCGAAAAACTCTCCTACAATGAGCAGTTCTTC
.	TRBJ1-1	TRBV15	few	CATSRETANTEAFF	TGTGCCACCAGCAGAGAGACAGCGAACACTGAAGCTTTCTTT
.	TRBJ2-1	TRBV6-2/TRBV6-3	many	CASSYWPGLTTLTNHEQFF	TGTGCCAGCAGTTACTGGCCTGGGCTGACCACACTAACGAACCATGAGCAGTTCTTC
.	TRBJ2-7	TRBV28	few	CASSMRLYEQYF	TGTGCCAGCAGTATGCGACTTTACGAGCAGTACTTC
TRBD2	TRBJ2-4	TRBV28	.	CASSFPLAGGIDIQYF	TGTGCCAGCAGTTTCCCGCTAGCGGGAGGTATAGACATTCAGTACTTC
.	TRBJ1-1	TRBV6-2/TRBV6-3	.	CASTDRGGLTEAFF	TGTGCCAGCACCGACCGAGGAGGTTTGACTGAAGCTTTCTTT
.	TRBJ2-2	TRBV9	once	CASSVRGANTGELFF	TGTGCCAGCAGCGTACGCGGGGCGAACACCGGGGAGCTGTTTTTT
.	TRBJ1-2	TRBV27	.	CASSLREGGGYTF	TGTGCCAGCAGTTTAAGGGAGGGAGGCGGCTACACCTTC